A selection of T cell receptor beta chains follows, all from one sample in a study of blood T cell repertoires in COVID-19. Libraries were prepared by immunoSEQ multiplex PCR; TCRdb keeps only in-frame clonotypes and omits some of them. The sample consists of around 250,000 clones, roughly 83% of them appearing once. Sequencing was done on a sample of peripheral blood. The receptors shown here come from an elderly man with acute or convalescent COVID-19. Both conserved end residues are part of each CDR3. A D gene is named only where the DNA matches it firmly. Clone size is given for some rows only: seen once, a few or many times, or a class if the clone is expanded.

v_gene	d_gene	j_gene	abundance	CDR3aa	CDR3nt
TRBV10-1	.	TRBJ1-2	.	CASSESTGSGYTF	TGCGCCAGCAGTGAGTCGACAGGAAGTGGCTACACCTTC
TRBV18	.	TRBJ1-2	.	CASSQDSYYGYTF	TGTGCCAGCTCACAGGACAGTTACTATGGCTACACCTTC
TRBV7-9	.	TRBJ2-7	.	CASSSAGHSTEQYF	TGTGCCAGCAGCTCTGCAGGGCATTCAACCGAGCAGTACTTC
TRBV19	.	TRBJ1-5	.	CASSMTTRQPQHF	TGTGCCAGTAGTATGACAACAAGGCAGCCCCAGCATTTT
TRBV28	.	TRBJ2-3	once	CASSSSWTGAATQYF	TGTGCCAGCAGTTCCTCCTGGACGGGAGCCGCTACGCAGTATTTT
TRBV21-1	.	TRBJ2-3	once	CASSKRAGEMVRTDTQYF	TGTGCCAGCAGCAAAAGGGCCGGGGAGATGGTCAGGACAGATACGCAGTATTTT
TRBV12-5	TRBD1	TRBJ2-3	.	CASGPTGTGTDTQYF	TGTGCTAGTGGTCCGACCGGGACAGGGACAGATACGCAGTATTTT
TRBV6-2/TRBV6-3	TRBD1	TRBJ1-6	.	CASSQRTGGYNSPLHF	TGTGCCAGCAGTCAACGGACAGGGGGGTATAATTCACCCCTCCACTTT
TRBV9	.	TRBJ2-2	.	CASSVSTQGRSTGELFF	TGTGCCAGCAGCGTTAGTACTCAGGGCAGGAGCACCGGGGAGCTGTTTTTT
TRBV27	.	TRBJ2-5	.	CASSPFLVGETQYF	TGTGCCAGCAGCCCCTTCCTAGTCGGGGAGACCCAGTACTTC
TRBV2	.	TRBJ1-1	.	CASSDATKKEAFF	TGTGCCAGCAGTGACGCCACAAAAAAGGAAGCTTTCTTT
TRBV10-3	.	TRBJ2-6	.	CAISEWGGNGANVLTF	TGTGCCATCAGTGAGTGGGGGGGCAATGGGGCCAACGTCCTGACTTTC
TRBV5-8	.	TRBJ2-7	.	CASSSDREVREQYF	TGTGCCAGCAGTTCAGACAGGGAGGTACGAGAGCAGTACTTC
TRBV7-2	.	TRBJ2-6	.	CASSLEGSGVSGANVLTF	TGTGCCAGCAGCTTAGAGGGGTCCGGCGTCTCTGGGGCCAACGTCCTGACTTTC
TRBV19	.	TRBJ1-3	.	CASSIAGGSSGNTIYF	TGTGCCAGTAGTATAGCGGGGGGCAGCTCTGGAAACACCATATATTTT
TRBV7-2	TRBD1	TRBJ1-2	once	CASQYPGTVGGYTF	TGTGCCAGCCAATATCCCGGGACAGTGGGTGGCTACACCTTC
TRBV15	TRBD1	TRBJ1-3	.	CATSRGDRDDTIYF	TGTGCCACCAGCCGAGGGGACAGGGACGACACCATATATTTT
TRBV5-1	.	TRBJ1-1	.	CASSLLRQNTEAFF	TGCGCCAGCAGCTTGTTACGACAGAACACTGAAGCTTTCTTT
TRBV3-1/TRBV3-2	TRBD1	TRBJ1-4	.	CASSQTGGIEKLFF	TGTGCCAGCAGCCAGACAGGGGGGATTGAAAAACTGTTTTTT
TRBV5-4	.	TRBJ2-1	.	CASSLAGSSYNEQFF	TGTGCCAGCAGCTTGGCCGGTAGCTCCTACAATGAGCAGTTCTTC
TRBV5-8	.	TRBJ1-2	.	CASSLEAYGYTF	TGTGCCAGCAGCTTGGAAGCTTATGGCTACACCTTC
TRBV5-4	.	TRBJ2-1	.	CASSTWTVGEQFF	TGTGCCAGCAGCACCTGGACAGTAGGTGAGCAGTTCTTC
TRBV28	.	TRBJ1-2	.	CASCPSTGRRGYTF	TGTGCCAGCTGTCCCTCGACAGGACGTAGGGGCTACACCTTC
TRBV19	.	TRBJ1-1	.	CASSRWTATTEAFF	TGTGCCAGTAGTAGATGGACAGCGACCACTGAAGCTTTCTTT
TRBV2	.	TRBJ1-1	.	CASSRSGATEAFF	TGTGCCAGCAGTCGATCAGGGGCAACTGAAGCTTTCTTT
TRBV12-5	.	TRBJ2-1	few	CASANIGGTYNEQFF	TGTGCTAGTGCCAACATAGGCGGCACGTACAATGAGCAGTTCTTC
TRBV3-1/TRBV3-2	TRBD2	TRBJ2-1	.	CASRPSGRYNEQFF	TGTGCCAGCAGACCCAGCGGGAGGTACAATGAGCAGTTCTTC
TRBV15	.	TRBJ1-1	.	CATSRDIGEAFF	TGTGCCACCAGCAGAGATATCGGTGAAGCTTTCTTT
TRBV7-8	TRBD1	TRBJ2-1	.	CASTDRGQRKTYNEQFF	TGTGCCAGCACTGACAGGGGGCAACGGAAGACCTACAATGAGCAGTTCTTC
TRBV24-1	TRBD2	TRBJ2-3	few	CATSDFRGSGTDTQYF	TGTGCCACCAGTGATTTCCGCGGGAGCGGAACAGATACGCAGTATTTT
TRBV9	.	TRBJ2-7	.	CASSVMGHSYEQYF	TGTGCCAGCAGCGTGATGGGACACAGCTACGAGCAGTACTTC
TRBV6-4	.	TRBJ1-1	.	CASSDSASGNTEAFF	TGTGCCAGCAGTGACTCCGCAAGCGGGAACACTGAAGCTTTCTTT
TRBV6-5	.	TRBJ1-4	.	CASRRGEFEKLFF	TGTGCCAGCAGACGCGGAGAATTTGAAAAACTGTTTTTT
TRBV2	TRBD1	TRBJ1-4	.	CASRERTGGNEKLFF	TGTGCCAGCAGGGAGCGGACAGGGGGTAATGAAAAACTGTTTTTT
TRBV21-1	.	TRBJ2-7	.	CASSRLAGDCYEQYF	TGTGCCAGCAGCAGGTTAGCGGGGGACTGCTACGAGCAGTACTTC
TRBV5-6	.	TRBJ1-4	.	CASSFSGSEKLFF	TGTGCCAGCAGCTTCTCGGGATCAGAAAAACTGTTTTTT
TRBV5-1	.	TRBJ1-1	once	CASSPSQVSNTEAFF	TGCGCCAGCAGCCCAAGTCAGGTGTCGAACACTGAAGCTTTCTTT
TRBV18	TRBD1	TRBJ2-1	.	CASSRDRGSEQFF	TGTGCCAGCTCACGGGACAGGGGGAGTGAGCAGTTCTTC
TRBV19	TRBD2	TRBJ2-1	.	CASSIAGRSDEQFF	TGTGCCAGTAGCATAGCGGGAAGGTCCGATGAGCAGTTCTTC